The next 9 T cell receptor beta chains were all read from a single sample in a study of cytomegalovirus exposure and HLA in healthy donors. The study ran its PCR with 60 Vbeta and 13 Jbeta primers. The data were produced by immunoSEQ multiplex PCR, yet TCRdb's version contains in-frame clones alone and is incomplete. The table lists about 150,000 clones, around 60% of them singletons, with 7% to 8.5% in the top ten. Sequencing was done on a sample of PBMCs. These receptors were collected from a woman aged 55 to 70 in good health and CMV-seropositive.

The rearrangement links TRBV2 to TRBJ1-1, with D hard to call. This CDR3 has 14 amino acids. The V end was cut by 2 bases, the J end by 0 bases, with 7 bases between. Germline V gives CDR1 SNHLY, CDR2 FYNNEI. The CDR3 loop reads CASSEPGMNTEAFF. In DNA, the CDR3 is TGTGCCAGCAGTGAACCAGGAATGAACACTGAAGCTTTCTTT.

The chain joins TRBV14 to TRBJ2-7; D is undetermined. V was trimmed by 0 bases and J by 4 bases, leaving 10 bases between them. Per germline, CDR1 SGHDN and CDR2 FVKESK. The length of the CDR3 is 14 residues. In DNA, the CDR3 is TGTGCCAGCAGCCAAGAAAACAGTTATTACGAGCAGTACTTC. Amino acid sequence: CASSQENSYYEQYF.

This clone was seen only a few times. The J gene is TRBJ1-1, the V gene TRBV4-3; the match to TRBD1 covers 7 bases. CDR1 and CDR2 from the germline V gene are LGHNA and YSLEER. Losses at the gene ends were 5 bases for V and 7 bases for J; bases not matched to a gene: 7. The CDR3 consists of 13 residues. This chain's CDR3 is CASSLGGQFEAFF. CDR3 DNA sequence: TGCGCCAGCAGCTTGGGGGGACAGTTTGAAGCTTTCTTT.

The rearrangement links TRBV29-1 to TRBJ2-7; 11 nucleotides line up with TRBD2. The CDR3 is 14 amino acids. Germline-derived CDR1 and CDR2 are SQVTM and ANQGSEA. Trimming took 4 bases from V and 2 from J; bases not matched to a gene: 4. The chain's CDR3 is CSVGGTSGTYEQYF. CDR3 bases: TGCAGCGTTGGGGGGACTAGCGGAACCTACGAGCAGTACTTC.

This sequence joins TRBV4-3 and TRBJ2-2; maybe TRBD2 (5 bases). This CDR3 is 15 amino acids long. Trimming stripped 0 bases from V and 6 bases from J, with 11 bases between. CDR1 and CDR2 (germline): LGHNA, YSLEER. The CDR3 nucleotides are TGCGCCAGCAGCCAAGATCCACTAGTATCCGGGGAGCTGTTTTTT. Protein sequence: CASSQDPLVSGELFF.

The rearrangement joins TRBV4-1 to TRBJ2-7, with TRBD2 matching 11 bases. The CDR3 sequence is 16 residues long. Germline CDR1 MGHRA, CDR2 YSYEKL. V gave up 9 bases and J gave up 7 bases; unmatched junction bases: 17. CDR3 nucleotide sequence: TGCGCCAGTTTAGGACTAGCGGGTTTCTCCCCATTGGAGCAGTACTTC. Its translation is CASLGLAGFSPLEQYF.

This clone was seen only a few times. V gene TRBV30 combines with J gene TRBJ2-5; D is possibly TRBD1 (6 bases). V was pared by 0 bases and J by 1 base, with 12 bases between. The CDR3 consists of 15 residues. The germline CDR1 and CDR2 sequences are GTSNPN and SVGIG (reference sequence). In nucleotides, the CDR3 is TGTGCCTGGAGTGTACAGGGCCTCTCCCAAGAGACCCAGTACTTC. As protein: CAWSVQGLSQETQYF.

CDR3 region: CASSIYNRGQEYF. The CDR3 nucleotides are TGCGCCAGCAGCATTTATAACAGGGGGCAGGAGTACTTC. The chain is built from TRBV5-1 and TRBJ2-7, with 9 positions matching TRBD1. The CDR3 consists of 13 residues. Germline V gene data show CDR1 as SGHRS and CDR2 as YFSETQ. J was trimmed by 11 bases and V by 4 bases; bases with no gene match: 10.

CDR3 protein: CASSWGQGEIGYTF. The CDR3 region has the DNA TGTGCCAGCAGCTGGGGACAGGGTGAGATAGGCTACACCTTC. The rearrangement joins TRBV5-6 to TRBJ1-2; TRBD1 matches 9 bases. CDR3 size: 14 residues. The germline gives CDR1 SGHDT, CDR2 YYEEEE. The J segment lost 8 bases and the V segment lost 3 bases, leaving 8 bases of the junction unmatched. Supplemented by reference TRBV5-6 and TRBJ1-2, the full variable domain reads DAGVTQSPTHLIKTRGQQVTLRCSPKSGHDTVSWYQQALGQGPQFIFQYYEEEERQRGNFPDRFSGHQFPNYSSELNVNALLLGDSALYLCASSWGQGEIGYTFGSGTRLTVV.